The 6 T cell receptor beta chains given below trace back to one sample, sequenced in a study of identical twins. MiXCR, applied by TCRdb to the 5' RACE reads, yields one record per CDR3 protein. The sample lists under 450,000 distinct CDR3 sequences; about 18% were seen once. Sequencing was done on a sample of naive T cells sorted from blood. The receptors stem from a man aged 45-65 years in good health.

This clonotype showed up just a few times. The rearrangement links TRBV15 to TRBJ2-1; D uncertain. The germline gives CDR1 LNHNV, CDR2 YYDKDF (reference sequence). Trimming shortened V by 0 bases and J by 4 bases, and 13 bases separated the two germline ends. This CDR3 is 16 amino acids long. The CDR3 is CATSRDLAGTYNEQFF. The DNA for the CDR3 is TGTGCCACCAGCAGAGATTTGGCAGGTACTTACAATGAGCAGTTCTTC.

Only one count was recorded for this clonotype. This sequence joins TRBV5-1 and TRBJ2-1, with 7 bases that match TRBD2. V shed 4 bases and J 7 bases; nucleotides not matched to a gene: 26. The CDR3 length is 20 residues. The germline gives CDR1 SGHRS, CDR2 YFSETQ. The DNA of the CDR3 is TGCGCCAGCAGCGAGAACGTCCGGACTAGTCTCGAAGGGAGACGGAATGAGCAGTTCTTC. Protein: CASSENVRTSLEGRRNEQFF.

The chain carries TRBV5-1 and TRBJ1-1, with 9 bases that match TRBD1. CDR3 length: 14 residues. With 3 bases clipped from V and 5 bases from J, the junction kept 5 bases outside the gene matches. Germline-derived CDR1 and CDR2 are SGHRS and YFSETQ. The CDR3 region is CASSSSDRGTEAFF. The DNA of the CDR3 is TGCGCCAGCAGCTCTTCGGACAGGGGTACTGAAGCTTTCTTT.

This clonotype was counted between two and nine times. The CDR3 spells CASSDHFSSYEQYF. The DNA of the CDR3 is TGTGCCAGCAGTGACCACTTTAGCTCCTACGAGCAGTACTTC. This sequence joins TRBV2 and TRBJ2-7; no clear D. CDR3 size: 14 residues. The V gene's germline CDR1 is SNHLY and CDR2 FYNNEI. V was cut by 3 bases and J by 0 bases, with 9 bases left in between.

This clonotype came up many times. V gene TRBV27 combines with J gene TRBJ2-7; possibly TRBD2 for D (6 bases). Germline CDR1 reads MNHEY; CDR2 reads SMNVEV (reference sequence). CDR3 length equals 18 residues. The V gene lost 5 bases and the J gene lost 4 bases, with 27 bases spanning the gap. CDR3: CASSLLGFSGVKEYEQYF. As DNA, the CDR3 is TGTGCCAGCAGTCTCTTAGGCTTCTCGGGGGTGAAAGAATACGAGCAGTACTTC.

This clonotype was counted many times. The chain has TRBV6-5 and TRBJ1-2; D call uncertain. V was shortened by 6 bases and J by 8 bases, with 13 bases between the two germline ends. CDR1 is MNHEY and CDR2 is SVGAGI in the germline V gene. This CDR3 is built from 12 residues. This chain's CDR3 is CASRRGRLGYTF. DNA for the CDR3: TGTGCCAGCAGAAGAGGCAGGCTCGGCTACACCTTC.